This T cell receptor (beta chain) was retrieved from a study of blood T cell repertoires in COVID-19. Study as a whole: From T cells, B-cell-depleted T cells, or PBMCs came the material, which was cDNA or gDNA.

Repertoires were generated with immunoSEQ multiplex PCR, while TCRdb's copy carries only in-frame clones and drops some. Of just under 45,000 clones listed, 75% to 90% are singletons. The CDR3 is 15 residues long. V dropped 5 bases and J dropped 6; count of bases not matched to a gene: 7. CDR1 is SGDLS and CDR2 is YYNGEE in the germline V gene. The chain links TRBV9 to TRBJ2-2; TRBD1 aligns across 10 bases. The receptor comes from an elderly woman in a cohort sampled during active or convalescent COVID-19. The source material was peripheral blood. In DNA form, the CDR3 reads TGTGCCAGCAGTTTAACCGGGACAGGGGCCGGGGAGCTGTTTTTT. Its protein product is CASSLTGTGAGELFF.